This T cell receptor (beta chain) was obtained from a study of T-cell reconstitution after alpha-beta-depleted transplantation in children. The CDR3 has 13 amino acids. V lost 2 bases and J lost 5, with 9 bases in between. Germline V lookup: CDR1 MNHNY, CDR2 SVGAGI (reference sequence). Unique molecular identifiers tagged the TCRbeta library. Each CDR3 protein gets one entry after TCRdb re-called the PCR reads with MiXCR. This repertoire shows about 540,000 distinct CDR3 sequences, about 18% found once; its top ten account for 3% to 4%. J is TRBJ1-1 and V is TRBV6-6, with D unresolved. The sequencing used PBMCs from the stem cell graft donor, collected from the stem cell graft. This clonotype was obtained from a human donor who donated a stem cell graft to a child with acute lymphoblastic leukemia. This chain's CDR3 is CASSYTPGTEAFF. CDR3 nucleotide sequence: TGTGCCAGCAGTTACACCCCGGGGACTGAAGCTTTCTTT.